This is a list of T cell receptor beta chains from one sample in a study of PD-L1 blockade in urothelial cancer. Profiling relied on immunoSEQ multiplex PCR, and the TCRdb table lists in-frame clones only, not all of them. The repertoire holds tens of thousands of clones, with roughly 86% as singletons. Sequences were derived from PBMCs, sampled around atezolizumab (anti-PD-L1) treatment. Receptors were obtained from a man between 60 and 70 years old with urothelial cancer. Both conserved end residues are part of each CDR3. Each record gives: clone size, V gene, J gene, D gene, CDR3 DNA, CDR3 protein. A D gene is named only where the DNA matches it firmly. Clone size appears in some rows only: once, few, many, or a class for an expanded clone.

clone_size: -; v_call: TRBV6-1; j_call: TRBJ1-2; d_call: -; cdr3_nt: TGTGCCAGCAGTGAACCCGCAGGGCAATCCTATGGCTACACCTTC; cdr3_aa: CASSEPAGQSYGYTF
clone_size: -; v_call: TRBV6-1; j_call: TRBJ2-7; d_call: -; cdr3_nt: TGTGCCAGCAGTGAATCTCCGGAGGGGCGCGAGCAGTACTTC; cdr3_aa: CASSESPEGREQYF
clone_size: -; v_call: TRBV11-3; j_call: TRBJ2-5; d_call: TRBD2; cdr3_nt: TGTGCCAGCAGCTTAACCGGGACTAGCGGGGAGACCCAGTACTTC; cdr3_aa: CASSLTGTSGETQYF
clone_size: once; v_call: TRBV5-1; j_call: TRBJ1-4; d_call: -; cdr3_nt: TGCGCCAGCAGCGGGGGCGCCGGTTTTAATGAAAAACTGTTTTTT; cdr3_aa: CASSGGAGFNEKLFF
clone_size: -; v_call: TRBV9; j_call: TRBJ2-7; d_call: -; cdr3_nt: TGTGCCAGCAGCGTAGCCCCCGGTTTTGCCTACGAGCAGTACTTC; cdr3_aa: CASSVAPGFAYEQYF
clone_size: -; v_call: TRBV5-5; j_call: TRBJ2-7; d_call: TRBD1; cdr3_nt: TGTGCCAGCAGCCCGGGACAGGGGGTTTACGAGCAGTACTTC; cdr3_aa: CASSPGQGVYEQYF
clone_size: -; v_call: TRBV5-4; j_call: TRBJ1-4; d_call: -; cdr3_nt: TGTGCCAGCAGCTTGGATCAGGGGAATGAAAAACTGTTTTTT; cdr3_aa: CASSLDQGNEKLFF
clone_size: -; v_call: TRBV10-3; j_call: TRBJ2-1; d_call: TRBD2; cdr3_nt: TGTGCCATGCGACTAGCGGGGGGGCATGAGCAGTTCTTC; cdr3_aa: CAMRLAGGHEQFF
clone_size: -; v_call: TRBV14; j_call: TRBJ2-4; d_call: TRBD1; cdr3_nt: TGTGCCAGCAGCCAGACACAGGGGGCGCCCAAAAACATTCAGTACTTC; cdr3_aa: CASSQTQGAPKNIQYF
clone_size: -; v_call: TRBV18; j_call: TRBJ2-7; d_call: -; cdr3_nt: TGTGCCAGCTCACCTCCCCTTTCTGGAGGGCCCGAGCAGTACTTC; cdr3_aa: CASSPPLSGGPEQYF
clone_size: -; v_call: TRBV5-6; j_call: TRBJ2-7; d_call: -; cdr3_nt: TGTGCCAGCAGCTGGACGCCGCGACTCCCCGGAGGGGTGTCCTACGAGCAGTACTTC; cdr3_aa: CASSWTPRLPGGVSYEQYF
clone_size: -; v_call: TRBV27; j_call: TRBJ2-5; d_call: TRBD2; cdr3_nt: TGTGCCAGCAGTTCTGGGGGGGGGAGGTGGGAGACCCAGTACTTC; cdr3_aa: CASSSGGGRWETQYF
clone_size: -; v_call: TRBV19; j_call: TRBJ1-4; d_call: -; cdr3_nt: TGTGCCAGTAGTATCTCAACTAATGAAAAACTGTTTTTT; cdr3_aa: CASSISTNEKLFF
clone_size: -; v_call: TRBV28; j_call: TRBJ1-2; d_call: -; cdr3_nt: TGTGCCAGCAGCTCCGGGGGAGACGTCTATGGCTACACCTTC; cdr3_aa: CASSSGGDVYGYTF
clone_size: -; v_call: TRBV2; j_call: TRBJ2-3; d_call: TRBD2; cdr3_nt: TGTGCCAGCAGTGGGGGACTAGCGGCAGGTGGAGATACGCAGTATTTT; cdr3_aa: CASSGGLAAGGDTQYF
clone_size: -; v_call: TRBV4-1; j_call: TRBJ2-5; d_call: TRBD1; cdr3_nt: TGCGCCAGCAGCCGATTACCAACAGGGGGTGAGACCCAGTACTTC; cdr3_aa: CASSRLPTGGETQYF
clone_size: -; v_call: TRBV5-5; j_call: TRBJ1-3; d_call: TRBD1; cdr3_nt: TGTGCCAGCAGCACCGGGACAGGGCTTGCTGGAAACACCATATATTTT; cdr3_aa: CASSTGTGLAGNTIYF
clone_size: -; v_call: TRBV10-3; j_call: TRBJ2-3; d_call: TRBD2; cdr3_nt: TGTGCCATCAGGGGACTATCGGGGGATACGCAGTATTTT; cdr3_aa: CAIRGLSGDTQYF
clone_size: -; v_call: TRBV6-5; j_call: TRBJ2-5; d_call: -; cdr3_nt: TGTGCCAGCAGTTACCAGGGTGGAGAGACCCAGTACTTC; cdr3_aa: CASSYQGGETQYF
clone_size: -; v_call: TRBV5-1; j_call: TRBJ2-7; d_call: -; cdr3_nt: TGCGCCAGCAGCTTAGAGCAACAGGTCCACGAGCAGTACTTC; cdr3_aa: CASSLEQQVHEQYF
clone_size: -; v_call: TRBV30; j_call: TRBJ2-7; d_call: -; cdr3_nt: TGTGCCTGGACTCTTCCAGCCCCGGACAGCTCCTACGAGCAGTACTTC; cdr3_aa: CAWTLPAPDSSYEQYF
clone_size: -; v_call: TRBV10-2; j_call: TRBJ2-3; d_call: -; cdr3_nt: TGCGCCAGCAGTGAGTCGGGTCAAGGAGGGGCAGATACGCAGTATTTT; cdr3_aa: CASSESGQGGADTQYF
clone_size: -; v_call: TRBV29-1; j_call: TRBJ2-5; d_call: TRBD1; cdr3_nt: TGCAGCGTAGATACAGGGGGCGAGAGAGAGACCCAGTACTTC; cdr3_aa: CSVDTGGERETQYF
clone_size: -; v_call: TRBV29-1; j_call: TRBJ1-1; d_call: -; cdr3_nt: TGCAGCGTTGAGGTGGCAGGCGGAGGCACTGAAGCTTTCTTT; cdr3_aa: CSVEVAGGGTEAFF
clone_size: once; v_call: TRBV2; j_call: TRBJ1-1; d_call: -; cdr3_nt: TGTGCCAGCAGTCTCAGGGAGATCGGGAGCACTGAAGCTTTCTTT; cdr3_aa: CASSLREIGSTEAFF
clone_size: -; v_call: TRBV15; j_call: TRBJ2-4; d_call: -; cdr3_nt: TGTGCCACCAGCCTCGGGGCGAGGGGGTCCAAAAACATTCAGTACTTC; cdr3_aa: CATSLGARGSKNIQYF
clone_size: -; v_call: TRBV7-7; j_call: TRBJ2-1; d_call: TRBD1; cdr3_nt: TGTGCTAGCAGCTTCGGACAGGGGGCGAGTTATGAGCAGTTCTTC; cdr3_aa: CASSFGQGASYEQFF
clone_size: -; v_call: TRBV5-5; j_call: TRBJ2-5; d_call: -; cdr3_nt: TGTGCCAGCAGATTGTATTCCGGGACTTCAGAAGAGACCCAGTACTTC; cdr3_aa: CASRLYSGTSEETQYF